This T cell receptor (beta chain) originates from a study of blood T cell repertoires in COVID-19. Study at large: Sources were T cells, B-cell-depleted T cells, or PBMCs; the material itself was cDNA or gDNA.

Trimming removed 1 base from V and 7 bases from J, with 15 bases in between. The CDR3 extends over 15 amino acids. Germline CDR1 is SGHDT and CDR2 is YYEEEE. Using immunoSEQ multiplex PCR, the repertoire was profiled, and TCRdb retains in-frame clones only, with some absent. Here the sample spans about 98,000 clones, 70% to 90% being singletons. The sample holds a few counts of this clone. Sequenced sample: peripheral blood. The chain is built from TRBV5-6 and TRBJ2-1, with D possibly being TRBD2 (6 bases). The sequence was obtained from a man aged 55 to 70 with acute or convalescent COVID-19. The CDR3 reads CASSLTSRGGNEQFF. Written as DNA, the CDR3 is TGTGCCAGCAGCTTGACTAGCCGTGGGGGGAATGAGCAGTTCTTC.